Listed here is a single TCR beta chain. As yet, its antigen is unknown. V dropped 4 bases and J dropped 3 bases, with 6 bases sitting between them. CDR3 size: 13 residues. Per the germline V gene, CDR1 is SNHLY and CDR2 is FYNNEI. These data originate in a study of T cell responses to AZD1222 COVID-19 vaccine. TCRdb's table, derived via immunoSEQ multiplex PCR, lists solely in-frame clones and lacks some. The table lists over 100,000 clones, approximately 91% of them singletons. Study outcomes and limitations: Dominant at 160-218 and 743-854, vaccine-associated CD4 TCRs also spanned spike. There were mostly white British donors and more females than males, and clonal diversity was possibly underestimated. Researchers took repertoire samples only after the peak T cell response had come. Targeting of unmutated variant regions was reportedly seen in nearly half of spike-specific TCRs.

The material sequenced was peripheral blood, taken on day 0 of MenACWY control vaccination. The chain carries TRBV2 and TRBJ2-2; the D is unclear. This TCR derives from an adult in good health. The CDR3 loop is CASSVAHTGELFF. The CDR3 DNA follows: TGTGCCAGCAGTGTCGCCCACACCGGGGAGCTGTTTTTT.